One sample yielded the 11 T cell receptor beta chains listed below, sequenced in a study of shared clonotypes between healthy human individuals. The method was immunoSEQ multiplex PCR; TCRdb's version includes in-frame clones alone and lacks a portion of them. The table has about 1 million clones, 65% to 75% seen once. Material for sequencing was memory CD4+ T cells sorted from blood. Subset in this sample: CD45RA-negative fraction. All receptors come from a man aged 18 to 29 in good health.

The chain links TRBV7-3 to TRBJ1-6; TRBD1 matches 10 bases. V dropped 6 bases and J dropped 7; count of bases not matched to a gene: 6. The germline V gene has CDR1 SGHTA and CDR2 FQGTGA. This CDR3 region has 15 residues. The CDR3 loop reads CASRRDRGGNSPLHF. The CDR3 DNA is TGTGCCAGCAGAAGGGACAGGGGAGGGAATTCACCCCTCCACTTT.

This clone was found once. The genes are TRBV6-5 and TRBJ2-7, with no clear D. Trimming took 6 bases from V and 6 from J, leaving 12 bases between them. This CDR3 has 12 amino acids. From germline, CDR1 is MNHEY and CDR2 SVGAGI. CDR3 bases: TGTGCCAGCAGCAACTCCCCATCCGAGCAGTACTTC. It encodes CASSNSPSEQYF.

This clone was seen once. A much larger clone differs by one base, so this may be a read error. Different DNA sequences within this sample yield the same CDR3. The chain uses TRBV5-1 and TRBJ2-3; D not resolved. V gave up 1 base and J gave up 3 bases, with 3 bases separating them. The CDR3 extends over 12 amino acids. Germline CDR1 is SGHRS and CDR2 is YFSETQ. CDR3 residues: CASSLRTDTQYF. The CDR3 DNA is TGCGCCAGCAGCTTGCGGACAGATACGCAGTATTTT.

On this clone itself: The junction and the germline gene differ at one end; a read error may be behind it. J is TRBJ1-2 and V is TRBV30; D is undetermined. Per the germline V gene, CDR1 is GTSNPN and CDR2 is SVGIG (reference sequence). This CDR3 region has 11 residues. DNA of the CDR3: TGCCTGCTTGAAGGGAACTATGGCTACACCTTC. This codes for CLLEGNYGYTF.

This clone was seen just once. The rearrangement joins TRBV11-1 to TRBJ2-2; the D call may be TRBD1 or TRBD2 (5 bases each). Germline CDR1 reads SGHAT; CDR2 reads FQDESV (reference sequence). This CDR3 is 14 amino acids long. V dropped 4 bases and J dropped 4 bases, with 10 bases sitting between them. The CDR3 sequence: CASSWAGSTGELFF. The CDR3 nucleotides read TGTGCCAGCAGCTGGGCAGGGAGCACCGGGGAGCTGTTTTTT.

The gene calls are TRBV30 and TRBJ2-1; 8 positions agree with TRBD2. The V gene end was trimmed by 5 bases and the J gene end by 6 bases; junction bases not matched to a gene: 9. This CDR3 region has 14 residues. CDR1 and CDR2 from the germline V gene are GTSNPN and SVGIG (reference sequence). This CDR3 reads CAWGAGGRPNEQFF. The CDR3 DNA follows: TGTGCCTGGGGGGCTGGCGGGAGGCCCAATGAGCAGTTCTTC.

The CDR3 DNA reads as TGTGCCACCAGCCGGGGGGAAGGGCGGGAAGATACGCAGTATTTT. It specifies CATSRGEGREDTQYF. V is TRBV15 and J is TRBJ2-3; 7 positions match TRBD2. Per the germline V gene, CDR1 is LNHNV and CDR2 is YYDKDF (reference sequence). The CDR3 extends over 15 amino acids. The J segment lost 5 bases and the V segment lost 5 bases, leaving 10 bases of the junction unmatched.

The gene calls are TRBV6-5 and TRBJ1-1; 9 bases fit TRBD1. The germline gives CDR1 MNHEY, CDR2 SVGAGI. Unmatched junction bases numbered 8, after V lost 6 bases and J lost 3 bases. This CDR3 comprises 15 residues. CDR3 coding DNA: TGTGCCAGCAGAAAACAGGGGGCTGGGGACACTGAAGCTTTCTTT. Translated, it gives CASRKQGAGDTEAFF.

The J gene is TRBJ2-3, the V gene TRBV5-6; possibly TRBD1 or TRBD2 for D (5 bases each). V lost 2 bases, J lost 1 base, and 14 bases lay in between. The CDR3 is 16 amino acids. Germline CDR1 reads SGHDT; CDR2 reads YYEEEE. The CDR3: CASSFFSSGRTDTQYF. The CDR3 region has the DNA TGTGCCAGCAGCTTTTTCTCTTCGGGGCGCACAGATACGCAGTATTTT.

In its sample, this clone was seen once. The rearrangement links TRBV28 to TRBJ2-5; 8 nucleotides line up with TRBD2. Germline V CDR1 and CDR2: MDHEN, SYDVKM. The V gene end was trimmed by 6 bases and the J gene end by 1 base; junction bases not matched to a gene: 10. The CDR3 extends over 16 amino acids. The chain's CDR3 is CASSPPGLGVQETQYF. CDR3 bases: TGTGCCAGCAGCCCTCCGGGACTAGGGGTCCAAGAGACCCAGTACTTC.

The chain combines TRBV28 with TRBJ2-7, with D possibly matching TRBD2 (5 bases). This CDR3 has 14 residues. With 7 bases removed from V and 5 bases from J, the gap between germline ends came to 18 bases. Germline lookup yields CDR1 MDHEN and CDR2 SYDVKM. In DNA form, the CDR3 reads TGTGCCAGCAATGAGGCCTTATCGGGAAACGAGCAGTACTTC. This gives the protein CASNEALSGNEQYF. The full variable domain, completed using reference TRBV28 and TRBJ2-7, is DVKVTQSSRYLVKRTGEKVFLECVQDMDHENMFWYRQDPGLGLRLIYFSYDVKMKEKGDIPEGYSVSREKKERFSLILESASTNQTSMYLCASNEALSGNEQYFGPGTRLTVT.